Listed below are T cell receptor beta chains from one sample, sequenced in a study of blood T cell repertoires in COVID-19. Produced via immunoSEQ multiplex PCR; TCRdb's table is partial and in-frame only. This table has some 200,000 clones, roughly 87% appearing once. The specimen was peripheral blood. All receptors derive from a woman between 18 and 29 years old who had recovered from COVID-19. Each CDR3 is given with its conserved first and last residue. D genes are given only for firm matches. The size entry is marked missing in some rows and otherwise reads once, few, many or a size class.

>TRBV12-3/TRBV12-4|13|TRBJ2-7|-|-
TGTGCCAGCAGCAACAGCCGAAAGGACGAGCAGTACTTC
CASSNSRKDEQYF
>TRBV15|15|TRBJ1-2|once|TRBD1
TGTGCCACCAGCAGAGGATACCGGGACAGGGATGGCTACACCTTC
CATSRGYRDRDGYTF
>TRBV12-3/TRBV12-4|13|TRBJ1-2|-|-
TGTGCCAGCAGTGATCAGATTAACTATGGCTACACCTTC
CASSDQINYGYTF
>TRBV7-9|18|TRBJ2-1|-|TRBD2
TGTGCCAGCAGCTCACCTCCTGGGACTAGCGGGGCCAGGAATGAGCAGTTCTTC
CASSSPPGTSGARNEQFF
>TRBV5-5|14|TRBJ1-5|-|TRBD1
TGTGCCAGCAGCTACGGGACAGTCAATCAGCCCCAGCATTTT
CASSYGTVNQPQHF
>TRBV9|15|TRBJ2-1|-|-
TGTGCCAGCAGCGTAGGGATGGGGGCAATGAATGAGCAGTTCTTC
CASSVGMGAMNEQFF
>TRBV12-5|16|TRBJ2-1|-|-
TGTGCTAGTGGTTTGGTAAACCTAGCGCCTTACAATGAGCAGTTCTTC
CASGLVNLAPYNEQFF
>TRBV4-2|15|TRBJ2-2|-|-
TGTGCCAGCAGCCAAGATAGGTCGCGAGGCGGGGAGCTGTTTTTT
CASSQDRSRGGELFF
>TRBV6-1|16|TRBJ2-5|once|TRBD2
TGTGCCAGCACTGAGCGGGATTCCTGGTACCAAGAGACCCAGTACTTC
CASTERDSWYQETQYF
>TRBV13|13|TRBJ1-2|-|-
TGTGCCAGCAGCCCCCGGACAGAGTATGGCTACACCTTC
CASSPRTEYGYTF
>TRBV5-1|13|TRBJ2-3|once|TRBD1
TGCGCCAGCAGAAACAGGGGAGAGGATACGCAGTATTTT
CASRNRGEDTQYF
>TRBV19|14|TRBJ2-7|many|-
TGTGCCAGTAGTCCTCAGGGGAGCTCCTACGAGCAGTACTTC
CASSPQGSSYEQYF
>TRBV28|14|TRBJ1-1|-|-
TGTGCCAGCAGTCCCGGGACACCGAACACTGAAGCTTTCTTT
CASSPGTPNTEAFF
>TRBV18|13|TRBJ2-7|few|TRBD1
TGTGCCAGCTCACCAGACAGGGCGTACGAGCAGTACTTC
CASSPDRAYEQYF
>TRBV7-3|15|TRBJ2-1|-|TRBD2
TGTGCCAGCAGCCCAGGGGGACTAGCGGACAATGAGCAGTTCTTC
CASSPGGLADNEQFF
>TRBV15|13|TRBJ1-2|-|TRBD1
TGTGCCACCAGCAGAGTGGACAGGGATGGCTACACCTTC
CATSRVDRDGYTF
>TRBV2|15|TRBJ1-5|-|-
TGTGCCAGCAGTCCCAGGGGACTAGGCAATCAGCCCCAGCATTTT
CASSPRGLGNQPQHF
>TRBV3-1/TRBV3-2|13|TRBJ2-5|-|-
TGTGCCAGCAGCCTTTACTACCAAGAGACCCAGTACTTC
CASSLYYQETQYF
>TRBV2|14|TRBJ2-5|-|TRBD1
TGTGCCAGCAGTCCCGACAGGGGAGGTGAGACCCAGTACTTC
CASSPDRGGETQYF
>TRBV30|16|TRBJ1-1|-|-
TGTGCCTGGACCAAAAGAGGTATCGTTGGTGACACTGAAGCTTTCTTT
CAWTKRGIVGDTEAFF
>TRBV19|14|TRBJ2-1|-|-
TGTGCCAGTAGTCTCCAGGGGCCCTACAATGAGCAGTTCTTC
CASSLQGPYNEQFF
>TRBV11-2|12|TRBJ2-7|-|TRBD1
TGTGCCAGCAGCGACAGGGACTACGAGCAGTACTTC
CASSDRDYEQYF
>TRBV9|15|TRBJ1-5|few|TRBD1
TGTGCCAGCAGCGTAGGGACAGGGGGCAATCAGCCCCAGCATTTT
CASSVGTGGNQPQHF
>TRBV19|15|TRBJ2-1|-|-
TGTGCCAGTAGCGGTCGAGCGATTTTCTTCGGTGAGCAGTTCTTC
CASSGRAIFFGEQFF
>TRBV24-1|15|TRBJ2-5|-|-
TGTGCCACCAGTGATTCAAATGGACCGGGAAAGACCCAGTACTTC
CATSDSNGPGKTQYF
>TRBV6-4|14|TRBJ2-1|-|TRBD1
TGTGCCAGCAGTGCTGGACAGGGAGGAGATGAGCAGTTCTTC
CASSAGQGGDEQFF
>TRBV6-2/TRBV6-3|15|TRBJ2-7|-|TRBD2
TGTGCCAGCAGTTATCCGTTTGCGGGAGCCTACGAGCAGTACTTC
CASSYPFAGAYEQYF
>TRBV6-6|13|TRBJ1-1|-|TRBD1
TGTGCCAGCGCCGGACAGGGAAACACTGAAGCTTTCTTT
CASAGQGNTEAFF
>TRBV5-1|15|TRBJ2-7|-|-
TGCGCCAGCAGCTTGAGTGCGGTAAGCTCCTACGAGCAGTACTTC
CASSLSAVSSYEQYF
>TRBV7-3|16|TRBJ2-3|-|TRBD2
TGTGCCAGCAGCTTAACAGGGACTATGTCGAAAGATACGCAGTATTTT
CASSLTGTMSKDTQYF
>TRBV7-9|15|TRBJ1-2|-|-
TGTGCCAGCAGCTCCGCCTCCAGGGGAAACTATGGCTACACCTTC
CASSSASRGNYGYTF